This TCR beta chain was profiled in a study of blood T cell repertoires in COVID-19. Germline V lookup: CDR1 MGHRA, CDR2 YSYEKL. V lost 4 bases and J lost 4, with 16 bases in between. The CDR3 runs to 15 residues. This clone was seen once. Assay used: immunoSEQ multiplex PCR; TCRdb lists only in-frame clones, some missing. The data show about 440,000 clones, 90% seen once. Membership in each cohort depended on participant-reported clinical history. The sample taken for sequencing was PBMCs or T cells enriched from blood (not recorded which). The chain couples TRBV4-1 to TRBJ1-2, with TRBD1 as a possible D gene (6 bases). The source of this sequence is a man aged 18 to 30 who had recovered from COVID-19. CDR3 coding DNA: TGCGCCAGCAGCCCGGTGGTATTACAGGGCTATGGCTACACCTTC. This sequence encodes CASSPVVLQGYGYTF.